These 28 T cell receptor beta chains were all obtained from the same sample, sequenced in a study of blood T cell repertoires in COVID-19. Sequencing used immunoSEQ multiplex PCR; TCRdb keeps in-frame clones, though not all of them. Found here are about 7,500 clones, over 70% of them singletons; the top ten hold 7.5% to 10%. The specimen sequenced was peripheral blood. The source of these receptors is a human donor in a cohort sampled during active COVID-19.

The V and J genes are TRBV9 and TRBJ2-1, with D possibly matching TRBD2 (5 bases). The CDR3 sequence is 13 residues long. Trimming stripped 7 bases from V and 4 bases from J, with 12 bases between. Germline V gene data show CDR1 as SGDLS and CDR2 as YYNGEE. CDR3 sequence reads: CASSERAYNEQFF. Written as DNA, the CDR3 is TGTGCCAGCTCAGAGAGGGCTTACAATGAGCAGTTCTTC.

This clone was counted between two and nine times. This sequence joins TRBV5-6 and TRBJ1-4; perhaps TRBD1 as D (5 bases). The CDR3 totals 15 residues. From germline, CDR1 is SGHDT and CDR2 YYEEEE. The V and J ends lost 3 bases and 6 bases respectively, with 15 bases between them. The CDR3 protein is CASSSLDGGYEKLFF. CDR3 coding DNA: TGTGCCAGCAGCTCTCTGGACGGGGGTTATGAAAAACTGTTTTTT.

In the case of this clone: The junction shows a germline mismatch at one end, possibly a read error. The sample contains more than one DNA sequence encoding this CDR3. This chain connects TRBV28 to TRBJ1-5, with TRBD1 matching over 9 bases. Germline V gene sequence: CDR1 MDHEN, CDR2 SYDVKM. The CDR3 is made up of 17 amino acids. CDR3: CASSPRTGAWSNQPQHF. The CDR3 DNA is TGTGCCAGCAGTCCGCGGACAGGGGCGTGGAGCAATCAGCCCCAACATTTT.

J is TRBJ1-1 and V is TRBV6-5, with D possibly being TRBD1 (6 bases). This CDR3 comprises 14 residues. Germline loops: CDR1 MNHEY, CDR2 SVGAGI. V dropped 7 bases and J dropped 5 bases, with 17 bases sitting between them. DNA of the CDR3: TGTGCCAGCACCCCTTCGTGGGGGCGAACTGAAGCTTTCTTT. It yields the protein CASTPSWGRTEAFF.

V and J are TRBV28 and TRBJ2-5, with TRBD2 identical over 7 bases. The V and J ends lost 3 bases and 2 bases, in that order; junction bases with no gene match: 9. Germline CDR1 and CDR2: MDHEN and SYDVKM. The CDR3 loop spans 16 amino acids. The DNA of the CDR3 is TGTGCCAGCAGTTTGCGGGGGACGCCTTATCAAGAGACCCAGTACTTC. Its translation is CASSLRGTPYQETQYF.

The chain carries TRBV3-1 (or the pseudogene TRBV3-2) and TRBJ2-3, with D maybe TRBD2 (7 bases). The germline V gene encodes CDR1 LGHDT and CDR2 YNNKEL (reference sequence). V lost 6 bases to trimming and J lost 9 bases, with 13 bases between them. The CDR3 has 12 residues. The DNA of the CDR3 is TGTGCCAGCAGGGGGGGGCCCAAAACGCAGTATTTT. Its translation: CASRGGPKTQYF.

V and J are TRBV19 and TRBJ1-4; D not certain. CDR3 length: 13 residues. Trimming removed 1 base from V and 7 bases from J, with 7 bases in between. Germline V lookup: CDR1 LNHDA, CDR2 SQIVND (reference sequence). CDR3 amino acids: CASSIGLGEKLFF. CDR3 in DNA: TGTGCCAGTAGTATAGGCCTCGGTGAAAAACTGTTTTTT.

This rearrangement joins TRBV24-1 to TRBJ2-3; D gene uncertain. V shed 0 bases and J shed 6 bases, with 12 bases lying between them. This CDR3 spans 15 amino acids. The germline CDR1 and CDR2 sequences are KGHDR and SFDVKD. CDR3 sequence (DNA): TGTGCCACCAGTGATTTGTTTGAGTCCTTGGATACGCAGTATTTT. It codes for CATSDLFESLDTQYF.

The genes are TRBV29-1 and TRBJ1-2; D might be TRBD1 (5 bases). The germline gives CDR1 SQVTM, CDR2 ANQGSEA. Trimming took off 4 bases at V and 2 bases at J, with 11 bases between the two ends. CDR3 length: 13 amino acids. The CDR3 sequence is CSVAVGHNYGYTF. The CDR3 nucleotides read TGCAGCGTTGCGGTTGGACACAACTATGGCTACACCTTC.

The chain links TRBV5-6 to TRBJ2-2, with D unresolved. Per germline, CDR1 SGHDT and CDR2 YYEEEE. Trimming removed 1 base at V and 4 bases at J, with 8 bases between. The CDR3 is made up of 14 amino acids. The CDR3 spells CASSLFSITGELFF. The CDR3 region has the DNA TGTGCCAGCAGCTTGTTCAGTATCACCGGGGAGCTGTTTTTT. Complete variable domain (other parts from reference TRBV5-6 and TRBJ2-2): DAGVTQSPTHLIKTRGQQVTLRCSPKSGHDTVSWYQQALGQGPQFIFQYYEEEERQRGNFPDRFSGHQFPNYSSELNVNALLLGDSALYLCASSLFSITGELFFGEGSRLTVL.

As DNA, the CDR3 is TGTGCCAGCAGCCAAGGGACTAGCGGGCACACAGATACGCAGTATTTT. Amino acids: CASSQGTSGHTDTQYF. This chain connects TRBV3-1 (or the pseudogene TRBV3-2) to TRBJ2-3; 11 bases map to TRBD2. This CDR3 spans 16 amino acids. Trimming cost V 1 base and J 2 bases; bases outside gene matches: 2. The germline gives CDR1 LGHDT, CDR2 YNNKEL (reference sequence).

The genes are TRBV19 and TRBJ1-1; D may be TRBD1 (6 bases). The germline V gene encodes CDR1 LNHDA and CDR2 SQIVND (reference sequence). The CDR3 runs to 13 residues. V lost 6 bases, J lost 1 base, and 9 bases lay in between. The CDR3, as DNA: TGTGCCAGTAGCCTGACAGGGAACACTGAAGCTTTCTTT. Protein sequence: CASSLTGNTEAFF.

The chain is built from TRBV11-2 and TRBJ2-7, with 9 nucleotides matching TRBD1. V dropped 4 bases and J dropped 3; count of bases not matched to a gene: 7. Germline V gene lookup returns CDR1 SGHAT and CDR2 FQNNGV. This CDR3 contains 15 residues. This chain's CDR3 is CASSSWDRDLYEQYF. In nucleotides, the CDR3 is TGTGCCAGCAGCTCCTGGGACAGGGACCTCTACGAGCAGTACTTC.

J is TRBJ2-3 and V is TRBV29-1; no reliable D call. The V and J ends lost 4 bases and 4 bases respectively, with 15 bases between them. The length of the CDR3 is 14 residues. Germline lookup yields CDR1 SQVTM and CDR2 ANQGSEA. The DNA for the CDR3 is TGCAGCGTTGTTTTCTCGCTAGGTCCAGATACGCAGTATTTT. Protein sequence: CSVVFSLGPDTQYF.

This clone has only one observation. The chain links TRBV7-9 to TRBJ2-2; D remains ambiguous. V was trimmed by 5 bases and J by 1 base, leaving 14 bases between them. The CDR3 is 16 amino acids. Germline CDR1 SEHNR, CDR2 FQNEAQ (reference sequence). The CDR3 region is CASSQKRFGNTGELFF. CDR3 nucleotides: TGTGCCAGCAGCCAAAAGCGATTTGGGAACACCGGGGAGCTGTTTTTT.

V and J are TRBV2 and TRBJ2-3; TRBD2 matches at 8 bases. Trimming removed 6 bases from V and 5 bases from J; junction bases left unmatched: 7. This CDR3 spans 14 amino acids. Per the germline V gene, CDR1 is SNHLY and CDR2 is FYNNEI. The CDR3 sequence: CASSRAGAVDTQYF. For the CDR3, the DNA is TGTGCCAGCAGCCGAGCGGGAGCAGTAGATACGCAGTATTTT.

The gene calls are TRBV4-1 and TRBJ1-2, with D possibly TRBD1 on 5 matching bases. V was cut by 2 bases and J by 2 bases, with 15 bases left in between. The germline gives CDR1 MGHRA, CDR2 YSYEKL. The CDR3 has 16 amino acids. The CDR3 reads CASSQPPAGRNYGYTF. The CDR3 nucleotides read TGCGCCAGCAGCCAACCTCCGGCGGGACGGAACTATGGCTACACCTTC.

The J gene is TRBJ1-2, the V gene TRBV5-4; no firm D call. V was cut by 4 bases and J by 3 bases, with 13 bases left in between. This CDR3 has 14 residues. CDR1 and CDR2 (germline): SGHNT, YYREEE (reference sequence). The CDR3 DNA is TGTGCCAGCAGCGGGAGGCTGGGTCACTATGGCTACACCTTC. It encodes CASSGRLGHYGYTF.

J is TRBJ2-1 and V is TRBV5-1; 13 bases align to TRBD2. The germline gives CDR1 SGHRS, CDR2 YFSETQ. V dropped 4 bases and J dropped 6; count of bases not matched to a gene: 1. The CDR3 is 14 amino acids. The DNA of the CDR3 is TGCGCCAGCAGCCGGACTAGCGGGAGCAATGAGCAGTTCTTC. It specifies CASSRTSGSNEQFF.

This clone showed up just once. The V gene is TRBV10-1, the J gene TRBJ2-4; D is ambiguous. The V and J ends lost 9 bases and 0 bases respectively, with 21 bases between them. The CDR3 covers 17 residues. Germline V gene sequence: CDR1 WNHNN, CDR2 SYGVQD (reference sequence). The CDR3: CAREVRFRTLAKNIQYF. The CDR3 nucleotides are TGCGCCAGAGAAGTGCGGTTCCGAACACTAGCCAAAAACATTCAGTACTTC.

The chain has TRBV27 and TRBJ2-1, with TRBD1 as a possible D gene (6 bases). The CDR3 runs to 15 residues. V lost 6 bases and J 1 base, leaving 13 bases between the germline ends. Germline CDR1 MNHEY, CDR2 SMNVEV (reference sequence). CDR3 coding DNA: TGTGCCAGCAGCGTAGGGACACCGTCCTACAATGAGCAGTTCTTC. This gives the protein CASSVGTPSYNEQFF.

Remarks on this clone: Other DNA sequences of this sample code for an identical CDR3. The CDR3 DNA is TGTGCCAGCGCCCCTTCTGGCGGGCCCTCCTACGAGCAGTACTTC. Residues: CASAPSGGPSYEQYF. V usage is TRBV5-4 and J usage is TRBJ2-7; possibly TRBD2 for D (5 bases). The V end lost 7 bases, the J end lost 0 bases, and 17 bases lay between the germline ends. The CDR3 is 15 residues long. The germline V gene has CDR1 SGHNT and CDR2 YYREEE (reference sequence).

The V call is TRBV10-3, the J call TRBJ1-3, with a weak D call TRBD1 (6 bases). V lost 7 bases to trimming and J lost 2 bases, with 15 bases between them. In germline, CDR1 is ENHRY, CDR2 SYGVKD. The CDR3 is 15 residues long. CDR3 in amino acids: CAINTRTAAGNTIYF. CDR3 nucleotide sequence: TGTGCCATCAATACAAGGACAGCCGCTGGAAACACCATATATTTT.

This chain connects TRBV2 to TRBJ2-5; 12 bases line up with TRBD2. CDR1 SNHLY and CDR2 FYNNEI come from the germline V gene. Germline trimming cut 5 bases from V and 5 bases from J; bases unmatched to any gene: 6. The CDR3 is 15 amino acids. In DNA, the CDR3 is TGTGCCAGCAGTCGACTAGCGGGAGCGGGGGAGACCCAGTACTTC. This sequence encodes CASSRLAGAGETQYF.

The chain recombines TRBV13 with TRBJ2-2; 9 positions match TRBD1. The V and J ends lost 3 bases and 5 bases, in that order; junction bases with no gene match: 7. There are 16 residues in the CDR3. CDR1 is PRHDT and CDR2 is FYEKMQ in the germline V gene (reference sequence). The CDR3 bases are TGTGCCAGCAGCTTGGGTAACAGGGGGCTTACCGGGGAGCTGTTTTTT. This codes for CASSLGNRGLTGELFF.

The chain combines TRBV6-5 with TRBJ2-7; D uncertain. Trimming pared 8 bases from V and 2 bases from J, leaving 13 bases between. Germline V gene lookup returns CDR1 MNHEY and CDR2 SVGAGI. The CDR3 has 13 amino acids. This chain's CDR3 is CASRRPATYEQYF. The CDR3 nucleotides are TGTGCCAGCCGAAGGCCAGCGACCTACGAGCAGTACTTC.

The rearrangement links TRBV20-1 to TRBJ2-3, with D perhaps TRBD2 (5 bases). Per the germline V gene, CDR1 is DFQATT and CDR2 is SNEGSKA (reference sequence). V gave up 6 bases and J gave up 6 bases, with 10 bases separating them. This CDR3 is 11 amino acids long. This chain's CDR3 is CSAPDYDTQYF. The CDR3 nucleotides read TGCAGTGCCCCTGACTATGATACGCAGTATTTT.

The rearrangement links TRBV18 to TRBJ2-2; weak D call: TRBD2 (5 bases). The CDR3 sequence is 12 residues long. Trimming pared 8 bases from V and 4 bases from J, leaving 8 bases between. The germline V gene has CDR1 KGHSH and CDR2 LQKENI. The CDR3 nucleotides are TGTGCCAGCACCGCGGGCACCGGGGAGCTGTTTTTT. As protein: CASTAGTGELFF.